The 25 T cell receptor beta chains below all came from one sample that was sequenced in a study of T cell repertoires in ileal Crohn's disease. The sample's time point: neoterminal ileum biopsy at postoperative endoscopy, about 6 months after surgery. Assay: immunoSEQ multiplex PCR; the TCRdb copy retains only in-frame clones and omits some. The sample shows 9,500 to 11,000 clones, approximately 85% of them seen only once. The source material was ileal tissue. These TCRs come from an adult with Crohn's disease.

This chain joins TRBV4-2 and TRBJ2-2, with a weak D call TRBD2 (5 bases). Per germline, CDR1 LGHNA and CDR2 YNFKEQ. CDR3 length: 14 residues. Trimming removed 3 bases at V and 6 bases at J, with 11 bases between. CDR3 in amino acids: CASSQGTRAGELFF. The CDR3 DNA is TGTGCCAGCAGCCAGGGAACTAGGGCCGGGGAGCTGTTTTTT.

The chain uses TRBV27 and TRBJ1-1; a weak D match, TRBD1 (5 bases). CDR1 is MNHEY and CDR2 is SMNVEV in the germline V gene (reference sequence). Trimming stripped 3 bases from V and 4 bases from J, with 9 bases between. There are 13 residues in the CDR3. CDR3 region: CASSFGRGTEAFF. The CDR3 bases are TGTGCCAGCAGTTTTGGAAGGGGCACTGAAGCTTTCTTT.

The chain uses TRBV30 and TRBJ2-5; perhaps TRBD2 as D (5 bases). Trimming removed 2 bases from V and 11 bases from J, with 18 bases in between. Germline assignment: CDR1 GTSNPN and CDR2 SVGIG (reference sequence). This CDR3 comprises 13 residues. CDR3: CAWSPGRRIEQYF. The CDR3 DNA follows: TGTGCCTGGAGTCCCGGACGGAGGATTGAGCAGTACTTC. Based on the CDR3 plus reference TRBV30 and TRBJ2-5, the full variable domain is SQTIHQWPATLVQPVGSPLSLECTVEGTSNPNLYWYRQAAGRGLQLLFYSVGIGQISSEVPQNLSASRPQDRQFILSSKKLLLSDSGFYLCAWSPGRRIEQYFGPGTRLLVL.

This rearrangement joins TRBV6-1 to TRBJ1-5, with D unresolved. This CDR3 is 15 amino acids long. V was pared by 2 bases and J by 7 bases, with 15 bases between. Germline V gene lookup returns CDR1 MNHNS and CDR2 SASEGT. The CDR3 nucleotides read TGTGCCAGCAGTGAATTAGATCGGGTTGGCCAGCCCCAGCATTTT. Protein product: CASSELDRVGQPQHF.

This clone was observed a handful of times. For the CDR3, the DNA is TGTGCCAGCAGCTGGGGGGTCTCTGGAAACACCATATATTTT. This translates into CASSWGVSGNTIYF. This chain uses TRBV7-9 with TRBJ1-3, with D possibly matching TRBD1 (5 bases). The V end lost 4 bases, the J end lost 0 bases, and 7 bases lay between the germline ends. Germline-derived CDR1 and CDR2 are SEHNR and FQNEAQ (reference sequence). CDR3 size: 14 residues.

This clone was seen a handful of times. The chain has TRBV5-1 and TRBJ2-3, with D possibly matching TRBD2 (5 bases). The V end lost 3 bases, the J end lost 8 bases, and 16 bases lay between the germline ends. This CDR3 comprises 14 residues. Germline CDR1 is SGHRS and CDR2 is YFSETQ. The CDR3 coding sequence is TGCGCCAGCAGCTCGCAATCGTACCGGGGTACGCAGTATTTT. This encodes CASSSQSYRGTQYF.

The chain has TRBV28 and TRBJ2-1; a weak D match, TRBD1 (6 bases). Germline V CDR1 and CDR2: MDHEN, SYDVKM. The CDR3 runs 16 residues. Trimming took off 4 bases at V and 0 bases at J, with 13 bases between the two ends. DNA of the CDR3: TGTGCCAGCAGTTCCCCGACAGGTTTCTCCTACAATGAGCAGTTCTTC. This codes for CASSSPTGFSYNEQFF. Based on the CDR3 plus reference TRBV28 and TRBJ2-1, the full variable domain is DVKVTQSSRYLVKRTGEKVFLECVQDMDHENMFWYRQDPGLGLRLIYFSYDVKMKEKGDIPEGYSVSREKKERFSLILESASTNQTSMYLCASSSPTGFSYNEQFFGPGTRLTVL.

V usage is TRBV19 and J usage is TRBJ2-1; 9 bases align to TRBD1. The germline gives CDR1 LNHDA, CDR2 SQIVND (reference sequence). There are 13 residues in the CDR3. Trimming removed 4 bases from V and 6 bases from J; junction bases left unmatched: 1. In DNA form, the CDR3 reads TGTGCCAGTAGTACGGGACAGGGCAATGAGCAGTTCTTC. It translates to CASSTGQGNEQFF.

The chain's CDR3 is CASSSGGAGTQYF. CDR3 DNA sequence: TGTGCCAGCAGCTCCGGGGGGGCCGGTACGCAGTATTTT. V gene TRBV5-4 combines with J gene TRBJ2-3, with 8 bases lining up with TRBD2. Germline CDR1 reads SGHNT; CDR2 reads YYREEE (reference sequence). The CDR3 is 13 residues long. V shed 3 bases and J 8 bases; nucleotides not matched to a gene: 5.

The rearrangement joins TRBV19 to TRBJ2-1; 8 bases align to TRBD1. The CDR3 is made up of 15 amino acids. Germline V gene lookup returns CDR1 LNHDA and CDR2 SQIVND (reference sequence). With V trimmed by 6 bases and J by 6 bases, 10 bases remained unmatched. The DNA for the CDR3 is TGTGCCAGTAGCTTCCGCCGGACAGGGTCCAATGAGCAGTTCTTC. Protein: CASSFRRTGSNEQFF.

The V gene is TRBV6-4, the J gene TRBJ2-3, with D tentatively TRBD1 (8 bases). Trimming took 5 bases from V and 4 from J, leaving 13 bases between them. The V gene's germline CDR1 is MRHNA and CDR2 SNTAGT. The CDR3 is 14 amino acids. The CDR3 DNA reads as TGTGCCAGCAGTCCTACAGGGGGGGCAGATACGCAGTATTTT. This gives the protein CASSPTGGADTQYF.

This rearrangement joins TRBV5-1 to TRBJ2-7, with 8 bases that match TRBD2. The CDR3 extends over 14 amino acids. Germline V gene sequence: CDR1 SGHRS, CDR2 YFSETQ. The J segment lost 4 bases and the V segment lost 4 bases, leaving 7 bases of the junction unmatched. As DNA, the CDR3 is TGCGCCAGCAGCCGGGGGGGTGGGCTTTACGAGCAGTACTTC. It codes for CASSRGGGLYEQYF. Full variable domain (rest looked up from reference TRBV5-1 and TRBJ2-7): KAGVTQTPRYLIKTRGQQVTLSCSPISGHRSVSWYQQTPGQGLQFLFEYFSETQRNKGNFPGRFSGRQFSNSRSEMNVSTLELGDSALYLCASSRGGGLYEQYFGPGTRLTVT.

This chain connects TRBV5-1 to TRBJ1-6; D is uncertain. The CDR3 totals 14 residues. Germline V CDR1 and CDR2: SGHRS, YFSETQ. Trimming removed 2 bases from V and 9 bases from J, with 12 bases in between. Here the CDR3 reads CASSLIVGGSPLHF. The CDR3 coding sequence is TGCGCCAGCAGCTTAATCGTTGGCGGTTCACCCCTCCACTTT.

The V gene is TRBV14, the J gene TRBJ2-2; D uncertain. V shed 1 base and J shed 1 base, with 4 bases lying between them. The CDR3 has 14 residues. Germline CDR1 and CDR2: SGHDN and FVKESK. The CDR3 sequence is CASSQAVNTGELFF. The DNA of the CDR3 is TGTGCCAGCAGCCAAGCGGTGAACACCGGGGAGCTGTTTTTT.

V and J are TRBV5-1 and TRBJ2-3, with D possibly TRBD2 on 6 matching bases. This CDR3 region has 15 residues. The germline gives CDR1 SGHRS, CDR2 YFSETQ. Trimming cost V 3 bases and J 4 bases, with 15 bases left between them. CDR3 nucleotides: TGCGCCAGCAGCTACTCTCGGGGGTCGGCAGATACGCAGTATTTT. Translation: CASSYSRGSADTQYF. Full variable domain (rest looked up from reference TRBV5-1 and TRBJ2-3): KAGVTQTPRYLIKTRGQQVTLSCSPISGHRSVSWYQQTPGQGLQFLFEYFSETQRNKGNFPGRFSGRQFSNSRSEMNVSTLELGDSALYLCASSYSRGSADTQYFGPGTRLTVL.

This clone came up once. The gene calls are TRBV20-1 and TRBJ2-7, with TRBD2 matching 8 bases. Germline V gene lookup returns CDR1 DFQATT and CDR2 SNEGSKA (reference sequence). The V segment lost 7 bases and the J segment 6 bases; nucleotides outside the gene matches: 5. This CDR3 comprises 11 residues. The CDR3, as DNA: TGCAGTGGAGCGGGGGCGGGCGAGCAGTACTTC. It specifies CSGAGAGEQYF.

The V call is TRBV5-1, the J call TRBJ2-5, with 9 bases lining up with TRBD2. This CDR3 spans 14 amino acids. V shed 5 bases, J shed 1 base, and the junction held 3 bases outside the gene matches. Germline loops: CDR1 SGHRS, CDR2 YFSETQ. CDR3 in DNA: TGCGCCAGCAGGCTAGCGGGGTTCCAAGAGACCCAGTACTTC. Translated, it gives CASRLAGFQETQYF.

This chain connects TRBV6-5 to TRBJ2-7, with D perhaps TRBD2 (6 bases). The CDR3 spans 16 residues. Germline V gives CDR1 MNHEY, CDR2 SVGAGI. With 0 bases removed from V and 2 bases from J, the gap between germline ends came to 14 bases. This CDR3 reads CASSYSPGGLTYEQYF. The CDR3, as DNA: TGTGCCAGCAGTTACTCGCCCGGAGGGCTGACCTACGAGCAGTACTTC.

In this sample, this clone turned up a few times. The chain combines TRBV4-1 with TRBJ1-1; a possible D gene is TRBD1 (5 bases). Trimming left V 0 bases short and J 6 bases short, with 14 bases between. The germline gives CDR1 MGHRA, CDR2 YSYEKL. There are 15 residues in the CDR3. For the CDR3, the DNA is TGCGCCAGCAGCCAAGAATTAGGCAGGGCGCCTGAAGCTTTCTTT. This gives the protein CASSQELGRAPEAFF.

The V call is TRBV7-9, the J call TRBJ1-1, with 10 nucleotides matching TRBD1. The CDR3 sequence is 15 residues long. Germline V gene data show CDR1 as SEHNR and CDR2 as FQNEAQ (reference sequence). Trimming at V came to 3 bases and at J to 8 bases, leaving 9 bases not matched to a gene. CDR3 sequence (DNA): TGTGCCAGCAGCTTTTCGACAGGGGGCCTCAAGGAAGCTTTCTTT. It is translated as CASSFSTGGLKEAFF. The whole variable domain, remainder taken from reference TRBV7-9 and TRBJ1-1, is DTGVSQNPRHKITKRGQNVTFRCDPISEHNRLYWYRQTLGQGPEFLTYFQNEAQLEKSRLLSDRFSAERPKGSFSTLEIQRTEQGDSAMYLCASSFSTGGLKEAFFGQGTRLTVV.

CDR3 DNA: TGTGCCAGCTCACCGGAGATGAATCAGCCCCAGCATTTT. Its translation: CASSPEMNQPQHF. This rearrangement joins TRBV18 to TRBJ1-5; D is undetermined. CDR3 length: 13 residues. Between the trimmed V and J ends, which lost 3 bases and 4 bases, there was a span of 7 bases. Germline assignment: CDR1 KGHSH and CDR2 LQKENI.

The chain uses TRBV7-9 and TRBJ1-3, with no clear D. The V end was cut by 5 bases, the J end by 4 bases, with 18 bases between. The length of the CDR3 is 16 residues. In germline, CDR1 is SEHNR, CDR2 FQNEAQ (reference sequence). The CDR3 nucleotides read TGTGCCAGCAGCCCCCGTTACCCCTACCCAGGAAACACCATATATTTT. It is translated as CASSPRYPYPGNTIYF.

DNA for the CDR3: TGTGCCAGCAGCCTGACAGGGGTTAGATATGGCTACACCTTC. Translation: CASSLTGVRYGYTF. This chain links TRBV14 with TRBJ1-2; the match to TRBD1 covers 8 bases. V dropped 4 bases and J dropped 5; count of bases not matched to a gene: 6. CDR3 length: 14 residues. Germline loops: CDR1 SGHDN, CDR2 FVKESK.

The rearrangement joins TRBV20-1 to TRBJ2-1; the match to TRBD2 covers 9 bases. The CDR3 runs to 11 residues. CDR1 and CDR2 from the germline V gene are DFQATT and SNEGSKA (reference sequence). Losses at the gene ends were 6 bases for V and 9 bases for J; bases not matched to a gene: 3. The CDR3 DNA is TGCAGTGCGCGGCGGGGGGGTGAGCAGTTCTTC. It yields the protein CSARRGGEQFF.

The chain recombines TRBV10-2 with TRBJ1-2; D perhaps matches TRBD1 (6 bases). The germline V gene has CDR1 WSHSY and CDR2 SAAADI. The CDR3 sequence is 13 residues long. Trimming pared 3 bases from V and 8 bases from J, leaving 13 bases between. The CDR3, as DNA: TGCGCCAGCAGTGATAACAGGGATTACGGCTACACCTTC. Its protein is CASSDNRDYGYTF.